This T cell receptor beta chain derives from a study of shared T cell receptors in the human thymus. The repertoire was sequenced with immunoSEQ multiplex PCR; TCRdb's copy has only in-frame clones and lacks some. The sample comprises about 500,000 clones, around three quarters of which are singletons, and around 0.013% rests with the top ten. Germline V gene data show CDR1 as MDHEN and CDR2 as SYDVKM. V gave up 6 bases and J gave up 7 bases, with 13 bases separating them. This CDR3 spans 13 amino acids. The sample also formed part of further work on human thymus T cells. As reported in that work: Resections obtained during corrective heart surgery supplied the thymus tissue. Within thymic and blood repertoires, V and J gene usage appeared to be biased. Thymic TCR repertoires of unrelated people reportedly overlapped highly.

The source material was thymocytes. The clonotype was recovered from a boy less than two years old with a congenital heart defect. The chain recombines TRBV28 with TRBJ1-5, with D hard to call. CDR3 loop: CASSRDGWQPQHF. The CDR3 region has the DNA TGTGCCAGCAGCCGGGATGGTTGGCAGCCCCAGCATTTT.